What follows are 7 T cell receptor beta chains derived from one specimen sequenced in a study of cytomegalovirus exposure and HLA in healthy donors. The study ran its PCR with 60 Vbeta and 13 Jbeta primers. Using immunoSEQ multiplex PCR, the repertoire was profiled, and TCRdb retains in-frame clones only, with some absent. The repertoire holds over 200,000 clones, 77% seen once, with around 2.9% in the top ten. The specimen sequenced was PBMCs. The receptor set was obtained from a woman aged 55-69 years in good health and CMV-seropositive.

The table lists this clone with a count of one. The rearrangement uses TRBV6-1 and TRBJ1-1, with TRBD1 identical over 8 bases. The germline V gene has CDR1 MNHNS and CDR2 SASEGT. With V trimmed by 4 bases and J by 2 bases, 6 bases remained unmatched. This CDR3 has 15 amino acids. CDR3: CASSGQGAGNTEAFF. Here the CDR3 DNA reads TGTGCCAGCAGTGGGCAGGGGGCTGGAAACACTGAAGCTTTCTTT.

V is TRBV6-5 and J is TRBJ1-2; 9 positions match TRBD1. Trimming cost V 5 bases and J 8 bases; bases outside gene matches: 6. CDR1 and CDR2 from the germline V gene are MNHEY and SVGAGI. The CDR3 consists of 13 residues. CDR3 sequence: CASSVQGAGGYTF. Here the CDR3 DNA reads TGTGCCAGCAGTGTACAGGGGGCGGGCGGCTACACCTTC.

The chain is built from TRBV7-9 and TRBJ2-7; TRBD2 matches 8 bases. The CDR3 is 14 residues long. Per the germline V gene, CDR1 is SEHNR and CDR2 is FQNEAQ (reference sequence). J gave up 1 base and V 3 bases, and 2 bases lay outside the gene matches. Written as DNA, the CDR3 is TGTGCCAGCAGCTTTGGCGGGGGGTCCTACGAGCAGTACTTC. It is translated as CASSFGGGSYEQYF. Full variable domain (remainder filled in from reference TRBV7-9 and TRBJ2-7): DTGVSQNPRHKITKRGQNVTFRCDPISEHNRLYWYRQTLGQGPEFLTYFQNEAQLEKSRLLSDRFSAERPKGSFSTLEIQRTEQGDSAMYLCASSFGGGSYEQYFGPGTRLTVT.

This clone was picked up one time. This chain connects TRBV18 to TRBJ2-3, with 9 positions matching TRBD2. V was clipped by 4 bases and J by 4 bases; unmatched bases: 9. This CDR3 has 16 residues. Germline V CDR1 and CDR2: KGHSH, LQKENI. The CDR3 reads CASSLNSGSAADTQYF. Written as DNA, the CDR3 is TGTGCCAGCTCACTTAATAGCGGGAGCGCTGCAGATACGCAGTATTTT.

CDR3 loop: CASSELDSYEQYF. The CDR3 nucleotides are TGTGCCAGCAGTGAACTAGACAGTTACGAGCAGTACTTC. V is TRBV2 and J is TRBJ2-7; D may be TRBD1 (5 bases). V lost 2 bases, J lost 4 bases, and 9 bases lay in between. The germline V gene encodes CDR1 SNHLY and CDR2 FYNNEI. The CDR3 is 13 amino acids.

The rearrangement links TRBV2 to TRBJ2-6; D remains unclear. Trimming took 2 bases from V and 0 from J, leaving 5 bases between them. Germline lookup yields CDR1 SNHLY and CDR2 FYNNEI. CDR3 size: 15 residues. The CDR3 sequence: CASSEIFSGANVLTF. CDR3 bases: TGTGCCAGCAGTGAAATCTTCTCTGGGGCCAACGTCCTGACTTTC.

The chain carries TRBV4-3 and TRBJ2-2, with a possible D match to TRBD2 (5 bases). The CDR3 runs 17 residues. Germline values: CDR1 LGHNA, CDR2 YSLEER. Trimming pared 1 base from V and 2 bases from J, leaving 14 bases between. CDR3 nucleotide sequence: TGCGCCAGCAGCCAAGTTCCTAGCACCCTTAACACCGGGGAGCTGTTTTTT. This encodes CASSQVPSTLNTGELFF.